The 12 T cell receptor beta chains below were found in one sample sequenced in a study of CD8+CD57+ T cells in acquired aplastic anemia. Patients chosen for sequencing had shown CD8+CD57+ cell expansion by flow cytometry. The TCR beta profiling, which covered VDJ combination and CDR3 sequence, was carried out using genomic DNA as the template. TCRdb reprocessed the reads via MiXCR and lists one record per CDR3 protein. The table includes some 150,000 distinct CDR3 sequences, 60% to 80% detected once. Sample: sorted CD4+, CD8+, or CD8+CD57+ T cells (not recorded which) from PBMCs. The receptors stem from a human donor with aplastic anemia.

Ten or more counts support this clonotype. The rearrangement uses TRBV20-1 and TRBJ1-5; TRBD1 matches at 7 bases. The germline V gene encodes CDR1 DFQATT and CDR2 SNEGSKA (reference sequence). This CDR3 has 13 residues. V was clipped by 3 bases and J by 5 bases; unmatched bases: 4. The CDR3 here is CSARQGGDQPQHF. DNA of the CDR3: TGCAGTGCTAGGCAAGGGGGCGATCAGCCCCAGCATTTT.

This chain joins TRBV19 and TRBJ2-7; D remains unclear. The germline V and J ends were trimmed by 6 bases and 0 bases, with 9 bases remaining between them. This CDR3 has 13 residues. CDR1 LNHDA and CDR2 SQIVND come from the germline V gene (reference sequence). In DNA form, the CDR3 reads TGTGCCAGTAGCGCGACGGACTCCTACGAGCAGTACTTC. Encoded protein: CASSATDSYEQYF. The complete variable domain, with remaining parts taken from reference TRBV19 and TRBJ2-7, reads DGGITQSPKYLFRKEGQNVTLSCEQNLNHDAMYWYRQDPGQGLRLIYYSQIVNDFQKGDIAEGYSVSREKKESFPLTVTSAQKNPTAFYLCASSATDSYEQYFGPGTRLTVT.

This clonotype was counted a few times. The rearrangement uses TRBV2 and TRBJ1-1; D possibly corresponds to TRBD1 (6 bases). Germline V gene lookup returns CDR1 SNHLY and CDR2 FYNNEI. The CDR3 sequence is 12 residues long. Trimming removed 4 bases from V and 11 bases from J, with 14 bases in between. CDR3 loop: CASSVTGRGAFF. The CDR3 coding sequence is TGTGCCAGCAGTGTCACAGGGCGAGGTGCTTTCTTT.

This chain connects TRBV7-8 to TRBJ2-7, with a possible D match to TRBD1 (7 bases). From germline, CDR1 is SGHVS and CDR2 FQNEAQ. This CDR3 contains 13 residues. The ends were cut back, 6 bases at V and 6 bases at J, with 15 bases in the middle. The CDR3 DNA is TGTGCCAGCAGTGACAGGGACGGGAGCGAGCAGTACTTC. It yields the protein CASSDRDGSEQYF. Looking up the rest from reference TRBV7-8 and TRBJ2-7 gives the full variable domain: GAGVSQSPRYKVAKRGQDVALRCDPISGHVSLFWYQQALGQGPEFLTYFQNEAQLDKSGLPSDRFFAERPEGSVSTLKIQRTQQEDSAVYLCASSDRDGSEQYFGPGTRLTVT.

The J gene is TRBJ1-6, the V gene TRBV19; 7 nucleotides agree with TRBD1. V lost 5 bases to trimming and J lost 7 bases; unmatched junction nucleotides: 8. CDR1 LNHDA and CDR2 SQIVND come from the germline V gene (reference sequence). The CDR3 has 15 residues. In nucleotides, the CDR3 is TGTGCCAGTAGTGACAGAACAGGGGTCAATTCACCCCTCCACTTT. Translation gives CASSDRTGVNSPLHF.

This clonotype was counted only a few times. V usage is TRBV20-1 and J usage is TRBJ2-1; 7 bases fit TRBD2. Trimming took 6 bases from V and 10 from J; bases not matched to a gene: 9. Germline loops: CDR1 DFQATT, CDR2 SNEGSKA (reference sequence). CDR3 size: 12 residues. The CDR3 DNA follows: TGCAGTGCCGAGGCGGGGGATCAGGAGCAGTTCTTC. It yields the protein CSAEAGDQEQFF.

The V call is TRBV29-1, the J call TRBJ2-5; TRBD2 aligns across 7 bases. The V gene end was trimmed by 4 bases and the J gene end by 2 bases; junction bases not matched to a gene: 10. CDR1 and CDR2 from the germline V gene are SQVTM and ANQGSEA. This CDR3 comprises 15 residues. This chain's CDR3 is CSVALLGLTQETQYF. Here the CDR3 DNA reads TGCAGCGTTGCTCTTTTGGGACTAACTCAAGAGACCCAGTACTTC.

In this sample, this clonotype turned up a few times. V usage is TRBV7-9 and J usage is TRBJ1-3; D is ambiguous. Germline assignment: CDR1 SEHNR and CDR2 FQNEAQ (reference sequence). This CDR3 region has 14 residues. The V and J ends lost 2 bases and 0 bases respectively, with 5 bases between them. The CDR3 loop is CASSLLTSGNTIYF. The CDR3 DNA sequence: TGTGCCAGCAGCTTACTAACCTCTGGAAACACCATATATTTT.

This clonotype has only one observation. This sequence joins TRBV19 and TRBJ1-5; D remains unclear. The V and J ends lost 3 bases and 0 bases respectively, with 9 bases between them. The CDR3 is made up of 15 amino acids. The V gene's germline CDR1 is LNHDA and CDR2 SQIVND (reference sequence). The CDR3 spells CASSMSEYSNQPQHF. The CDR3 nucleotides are TGTGCCAGTAGTATGTCAGAATATAGCAATCAGCCCCAGCATTTT.

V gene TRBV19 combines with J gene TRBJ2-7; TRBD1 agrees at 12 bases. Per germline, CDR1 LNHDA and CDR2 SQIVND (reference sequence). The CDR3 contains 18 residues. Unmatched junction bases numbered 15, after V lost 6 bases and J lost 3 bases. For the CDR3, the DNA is TGTGCCAGTAGCCGTAGTGTAACCGGGACAGGGGGCCTCTACGAGCAGTACTTC. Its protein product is CASSRSVTGTGGLYEQYF.

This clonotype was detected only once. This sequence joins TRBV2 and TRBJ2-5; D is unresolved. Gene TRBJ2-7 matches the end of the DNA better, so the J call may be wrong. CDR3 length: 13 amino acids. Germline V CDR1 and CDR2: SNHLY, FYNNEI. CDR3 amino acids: CASSDVTSYEQYF. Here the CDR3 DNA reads TGTGCCAGCAGTGACGTGACAAGTTACGAGCAGTACTTC.

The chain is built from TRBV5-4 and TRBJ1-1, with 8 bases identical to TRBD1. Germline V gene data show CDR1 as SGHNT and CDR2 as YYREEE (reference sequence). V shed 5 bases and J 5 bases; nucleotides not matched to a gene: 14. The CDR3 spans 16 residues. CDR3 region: CASRSGTGHHGTEAFF. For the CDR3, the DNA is TGTGCCAGCAGATCCGGGACAGGACACCATGGGACTGAAGCTTTCTTT.